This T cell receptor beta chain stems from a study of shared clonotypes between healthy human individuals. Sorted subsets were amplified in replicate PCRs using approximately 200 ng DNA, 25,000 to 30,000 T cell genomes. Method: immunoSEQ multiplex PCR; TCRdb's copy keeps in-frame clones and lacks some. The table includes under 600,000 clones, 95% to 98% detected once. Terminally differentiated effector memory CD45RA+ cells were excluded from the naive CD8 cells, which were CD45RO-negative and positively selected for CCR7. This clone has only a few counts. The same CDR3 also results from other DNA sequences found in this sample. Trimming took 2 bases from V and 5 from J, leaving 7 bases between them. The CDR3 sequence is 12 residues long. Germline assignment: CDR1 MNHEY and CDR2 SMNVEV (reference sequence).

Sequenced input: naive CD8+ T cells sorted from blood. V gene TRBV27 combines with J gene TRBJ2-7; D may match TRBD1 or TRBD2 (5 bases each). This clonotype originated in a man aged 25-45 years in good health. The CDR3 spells CASSLQGDEQYF. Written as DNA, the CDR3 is TGTGCCAGCAGTTTACAGGGAGACGAGCAGTACTTC.